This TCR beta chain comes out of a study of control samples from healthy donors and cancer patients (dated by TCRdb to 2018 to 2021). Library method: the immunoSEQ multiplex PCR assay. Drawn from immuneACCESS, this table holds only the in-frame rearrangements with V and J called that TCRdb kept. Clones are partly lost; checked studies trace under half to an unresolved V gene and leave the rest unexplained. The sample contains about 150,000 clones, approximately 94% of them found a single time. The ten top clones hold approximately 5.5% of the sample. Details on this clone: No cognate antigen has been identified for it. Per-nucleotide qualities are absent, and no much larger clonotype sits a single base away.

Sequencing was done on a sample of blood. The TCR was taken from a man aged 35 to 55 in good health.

The CDR3 protein is CASTLGPGQGFQPQHF. The nucleotide sequence reads TGTGCCAGCACCTTGGGCCCGGGACAGGGCTTCCAGCCCCAGCATTTT. Recombination linked TRBV6-4 to TRBJ1-5; 9 of the junction bases match TRBD1. CDR1 is given as MRHNA and CDR2 as SNTAGT, both from the germline V gene. The germline V and J ends show losses of 7 bases and 7 bases respectively, and no gene match explains 14 bases of the junction. The CDR3 contains 16 residues, cysteine and phenylalanine counted. Left in the record is the CDR3 DNA by itself, 48 bases read in frame from the first base.